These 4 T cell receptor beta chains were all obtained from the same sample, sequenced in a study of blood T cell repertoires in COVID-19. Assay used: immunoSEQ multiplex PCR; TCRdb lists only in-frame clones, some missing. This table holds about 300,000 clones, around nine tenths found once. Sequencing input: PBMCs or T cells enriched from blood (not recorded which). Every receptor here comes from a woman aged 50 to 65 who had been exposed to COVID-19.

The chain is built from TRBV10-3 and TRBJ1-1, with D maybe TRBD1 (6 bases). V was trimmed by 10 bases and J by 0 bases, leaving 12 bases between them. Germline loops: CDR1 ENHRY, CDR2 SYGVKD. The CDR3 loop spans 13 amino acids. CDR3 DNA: TGTGCCACCTCAGGGGCGATGAACACTGAAGCTTTCTTT. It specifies CATSGAMNTEAFF.

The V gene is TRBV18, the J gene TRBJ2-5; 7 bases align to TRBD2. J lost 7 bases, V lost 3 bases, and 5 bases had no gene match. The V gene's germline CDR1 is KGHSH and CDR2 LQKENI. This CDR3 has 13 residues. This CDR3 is CASSPVLAATQYF. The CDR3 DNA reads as TGTGCCAGCTCACCTGTCCTAGCGGCGACCCAGTACTTC. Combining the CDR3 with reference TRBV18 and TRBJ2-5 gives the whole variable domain NAGVMQNPRHLVRRRGQEARLRCSPMKGHSHVYWYRQLPEEGLKFMVYLQKENIIDESGMPKERFSAEFPKEGPSILRIQQVVRGDSAAYFCASSPVLAATQYFGPGTRLLVL.

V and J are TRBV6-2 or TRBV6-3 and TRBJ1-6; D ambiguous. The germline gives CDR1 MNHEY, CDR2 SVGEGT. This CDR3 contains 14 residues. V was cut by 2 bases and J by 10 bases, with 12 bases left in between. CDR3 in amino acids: CASSYGNRQSPLHF. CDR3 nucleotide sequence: TGTGCCAGCAGTTACGGAAACAGACAATCACCCCTCCACTTT.

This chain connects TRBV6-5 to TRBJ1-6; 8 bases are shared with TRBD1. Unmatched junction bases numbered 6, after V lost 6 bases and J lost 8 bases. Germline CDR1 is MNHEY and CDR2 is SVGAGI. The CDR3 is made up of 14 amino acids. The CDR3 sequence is CASSRTGLDSPLHF. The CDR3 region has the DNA TGTGCCAGCAGCCGGACAGGGCTGGATTCACCCCTCCACTTT.